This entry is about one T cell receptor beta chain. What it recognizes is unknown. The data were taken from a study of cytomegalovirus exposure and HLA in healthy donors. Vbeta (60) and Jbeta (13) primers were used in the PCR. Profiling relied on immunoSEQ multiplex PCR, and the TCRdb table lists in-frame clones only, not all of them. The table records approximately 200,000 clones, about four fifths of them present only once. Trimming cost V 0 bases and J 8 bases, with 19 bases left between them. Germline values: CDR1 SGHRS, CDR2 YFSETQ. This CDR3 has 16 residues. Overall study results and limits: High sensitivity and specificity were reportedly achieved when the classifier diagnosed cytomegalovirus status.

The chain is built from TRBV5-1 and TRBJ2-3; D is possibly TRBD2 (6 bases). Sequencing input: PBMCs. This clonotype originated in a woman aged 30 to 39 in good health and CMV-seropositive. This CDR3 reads CASSLASGEKGITQYF. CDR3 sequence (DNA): TGCGCCAGCAGCTTGGCCTCGGGGGAGAAGGGGATTACGCAGTATTTT.